Given below is one T cell receptor beta chain in context. Its antigen is still unknown. No per-base quality is available; no much larger clone lies one base away. This entry comes from a study of OX40 agonist ivuxolimab in advanced cancers. For the study in its entirety: Ivuxolimab was an agonistic, fully human IgG2 monoclonal antibody directed against OX40 (CD134), a costimulatory receptor. Partial responses occurred in three dose-escalation patients: two with cutaneous melanoma and one with hepatocellular carcinoma. A male proportion of 75% to 85% and a mean age of approximately 61 years, ranging from about 23 to 90, were recorded for the dose-escalation cohort. The paper covers the monotherapy dose-escalation part of the phase I ivuxolimab trial, which included N = 52 patients. Intravenous ivuxolimab was administered to patients every 2 weeks at six dose levels: 0.01, 0.1, 0.3, 1.5, 3 and 10 mg/kg. Of the approximately 54 dose-escalation patients, hepatocellular carcinoma was present in around 20, melanoma in around 15, renal cell carcinoma in 9 and head and neck cancer in 9. Prior anti-PD-1, anti-PD-L1 or anti-CTLA-4 therapy was permitted, and checkpoint inhibitors had been received by roughly two fifths of dose-escalation patients. The purpose of peripheral TCRbeta sequencing was to test whether ivuxolimab changed TCR sequence diversity and led to clonal T-cell expansion. Here is what the overall study found, with its caveats: At doses of 0.1 to 3.0 mg/kg, clonal expansion of both CD4+ and CD8+ blood T cells was observed from baseline to week 6. After ivuxolimab, more expanded clones were found on average in CD8+ T cells than in CD4+ T cells. In the 0.1-3.0 mg/kg groups, partial responders were among the patients with the lowest normalized peripheral clonal expansion, particularly in CD8+ T cells. The antigen specificity of the clonally expanded peripheral T cells was not determined. Low levels of normalized T-cell clonal expansion were also seen in some nonresponding patients.

Looking up the germline V gene yields CDR1 SGHRS and CDR2 YFSETQ. From its cysteine to its phenylalanine, the CDR3 spans 18 amino acids. Only CDR3 DNA remains: 54 bases, in frame from the first base. The junction carries 13 bases between V and J, which are trimmed by 0 bases and 0 bases respectively. The trial excluded patients who had a history of autoimmune disease or were on systemic immunosuppression. Peripheral blood for TCR sequencing was drawn from every dose cohort at baseline, at cycle 4 day 1 and at cycle 7 day 1. The samples were taken from a phase I, first-in-human, multicenter, open-label dose-escalation trial of ivuxolimab. Adults with locally advanced or metastatic head and neck squamous cell, hepatocellular, melanoma or renal cell carcinoma were enrolled in the trial. Before TCR sequencing, CD4+ T cells and CD8+ T cells were sorted from peripheral blood as separate populations. To sequence the TCRbeta CDR3 region, genomic DNA was isolated from the sorted cells. The immunoSEQ Assay was used for sequencing of TCRbeta CDR3 regions. Entries here come from immuneACCESS through TCRdb and include only in-frame sequences with V and J called. Some clones fail to appear in such tables; in the studies checked, an unresolved V gene covers under half of the shortfall, and the cause of the remainder is unknown. This sample comprises about 55,000 clones, 88% of them detected only once. Approximately 6.6% of the sample comes from the top ten.

Sequenced here: CD4+ or CD8+ T cells sorted from blood, sampled in a trial of the OX40 agonist ivuxolimab. The TCR was taken from an adult with an advanced solid tumor such as melanoma, head and neck, liver or kidney cancer. The rearranged segments are TRBV5-1 and TRBJ2-6, with a weak D call of TRBD1 (6 bases match). For the CDR3, the sequence is CASSLAGASRSGANVLTF. The DNA reads TGCGCCAGCAGCTTGGCAGGGGCTTCCCGCTCTGGGGCCAACGTCCTGACTTTC.